This T cell receptor (beta chain) is drawn from a study of blood T cell repertoires in COVID-19. Background on the study: The analysed material was cDNA or gDNA that came from T cells, B-cell-depleted T cells, or PBMCs.

The CDR3 length is 15 residues. Trimming cost V 5 bases and J 4 bases, with 15 bases left between them. In germline, CDR1 is MDHEN, CDR2 SYDVKM. TCRdb keeps only in-frame clones here, not all; method: immunoSEQ multiplex PCR. The table lists 250,000 to 350,000 clones, roughly 90% of them singletons. In this sample, this clone turned up once. The chain uses TRBV28 and TRBJ1-5; no reliable D call. The sample taken for sequencing was PBMCs or T cells enriched from blood (not recorded which). This receptor was identified in a woman aged 25 to 39 who had recovered from COVID-19. The DNA of the CDR3 is TGTGCCAGCAGTAAAACCCCCCAGGCTAATCAGCCCCAGCATTTT. This sequence encodes CASSKTPQANQPQHF.